Listed below are T cell receptor beta chains from one sample, sequenced in a study of blood T cell repertoires in COVID-19. Profiled with immunoSEQ multiplex PCR; TCRdb holds only in-frame clones, not every one. The sample yields under 70,000 clones, approximately 91% seen once. The sequenced sample consisted of peripheral blood. Receptor source: an older woman with active or convalescent COVID-19. Both conserved end residues are part of each CDR3. Fields, in order: V gene, D gene, J gene, clone size, CDR3 protein, CDR3 DNA. D genes are given only for firm matches. Size is stated for part of the rows, as once, few or many counts, or as a class when the clone is expanded.

>TRBV28|TRBD2|TRBJ2-1|-
CASTSGRTYNEQFF
TGTGCCAGCACCAGCGGGAGAACCTACAATGAGCAGTTCTTC
>TRBV19|-|TRBJ1-5|-
CASSNGGGNQPQHF
TGTGCCAGTAGTAATGGGGGGGGCAATCAGCCCCAGCATTTT
>TRBV28|TRBD2|TRBJ2-4|-
CASSPTGLAKNIQYF
TGTGCCAGCTCCCCCACGGGACTAGCGAAGAACATTCAGTACTTC
>TRBV9|TRBD1|TRBJ1-3|-
CASSVGGQGGNTIYF
TGTGCCAGCAGCGTAGGGGGACAGGGCGGAAACACCATATATTTT
>TRBV3-1/TRBV3-2|-|TRBJ1-5|-
CASSLRDQPQHF
TGTGCCAGCAGCCTGCGTGATCAGCCCCAGCATTTT
>TRBV2|-|TRBJ1-3|-
CASREDSGNTIYF
TGTGCCAGCCGGGAGGACTCTGGAAACACCATATATTTT
>TRBV7-9|TRBD2|TRBJ2-5|once
CASSRAGGRQETQYF
TGTGCCAGCAGCCGAGCGGGGGGGCGCCAAGAGACCCAGTACTTC
>TRBV6-5|TRBD1|TRBJ1-4|-
CASSYSRTGQEKLFF
TGTGCCAGCAGTTACTCGCGGACAGGGCAAGAAAAACTGTTTTTT
>TRBV18|TRBD1|TRBJ1-1|-
CASYQGADTEAFF
TGTGCCAGCTACCAGGGGGCGGACACTGAAGCTTTCTTT
>TRBV25-1|-|TRBJ1-2|-
CASSEFGLSYTF
TGTGCCAGCAGTGAATTCGGGTTGAGCTACACCTTC
>TRBV27|-|TRBJ1-3|-
CASSFSGGNTIYF
TGTGCCAGCAGTTTCTCCGGGGGAAACACCATATATTTT
>TRBV24-1|-|TRBJ2-2|-
CATSDLRNQGTNTGELFF
TGTGCCACCAGTGATTTGCGGAATCAGGGGACGAACACCGGGGAGCTGTTTTTT
>TRBV2|-|TRBJ1-6|-
CASSEGAYSPLHF
TGTGCCAGCAGTGAAGGAGCTTATTCACCCCTCCACTTT
>TRBV27|TRBD1|TRBJ2-7|-
CASSLMGQGYEQYF
TGTGCCAGCAGTTTAATGGGACAGGGTTACGAGCAGTACTTC
>TRBV7-2|-|TRBJ1-3|-
CASSSTGSGNTIYF
TGTGCCAGCAGCTCCACAGGGAGTGGAAACACCATATATTTT
>TRBV7-6|TRBD1|TRBJ2-4|-
CASSLGQGAPNIQYF
TGTGCCAGCAGCTTAGGCCAGGGGGCACCAAACATTCAGTACTTC
>TRBV19|-|TRBJ2-7|-
CASSIGTGRAYEQYF
TGTGCCAGTAGTATAGGGACAGGGAGGGCCTACGAGCAGTACTTC
>TRBV9|TRBD2|TRBJ2-1|-
CASSVSRGPGLAGHEQFF
TGTGCCAGCAGCGTATCGAGGGGTCCGGGACTAGCGGGACATGAGCAGTTCTTC
>TRBV2|-|TRBJ2-7|-
CASGSGTGAYEQYF
TGTGCCAGCGGGTCCGGGACGGGGGCCTACGAGCAGTACTTC
>TRBV4-2|-|TRBJ2-5|-
CASSPIGGVSLETQYF
TGTGCCAGCAGCCCTATAGGGGGTGTTTCTTTGGAGACCCAGTACTTC
>TRBV10-1|TRBD1|TRBJ2-7|-
CASSDQGAGYEQYF
TGCGCCAGCAGTGATCAGGGGGCTGGGTACGAGCAGTACTTC
>TRBV7-2|TRBD1|TRBJ2-7|-
CASSPGTGKYEQYF
TGTGCCAGCAGCCCCGGGACAGGGAAATACGAGCAGTACTTC
>TRBV6-1|TRBD1|TRBJ2-7|-
CASSENRGTGGYEQYF
TGTGCCAGCAGTGAGAACCGCGGGACAGGGGGGTACGAGCAGTACTTC
>TRBV28|TRBD1|TRBJ1-2|-
CASSSGQAEVYGYTF
TGTGCCAGCAGCTCCGGACAGGCCGAAGTCTATGGCTACACCTTC